This T cell receptor (beta chain) was recorded in a study of T cells in Graves' hyperthyroidism and ophthalmopathy. Study-wide results and caveats: A model using 13 V-J features told ophthalmopathy apart from stable hyperthyroidism. Blood held most thyroid clonotypes expanded above 0.001 frequency.

The CDR3 consists of 15 residues. Trimming cost V 6 bases and J 5 bases, with 16 bases left between them. Each diagnosis drew on symptoms, thyroxine, TRAb, thyroid ultrasound and orbital computed tomography findings. RNA transcripts were the template for amplifying TCR beta CDR3 regions. First-round RT-PCR targeting the TCR CDR3 was performed with the HTBI primer set. One entry per CDR3 protein, called by TCRdb with MiXCR from the multiplex PCR reads. Of some 440,000 distinct CDR3 sequences in the sample, approximately 14% were seen once. This clonotype was seen ten or more times. No antigen is known for it.

Sequencing was done on a sample of blood. The chain uses TRBV12-3 or TRBV12-4 and TRBJ1-4; no clear D. This receptor was identified in a woman between 18 and 29 years old with Graves' hyperthyroidism. The CDR3 here is CASRYQTGDNEKLFF. Written as DNA, the CDR3 is TGTGCCAGCAGATACCAGACGGGAGACAATGAAAAACTGTTTTTT.